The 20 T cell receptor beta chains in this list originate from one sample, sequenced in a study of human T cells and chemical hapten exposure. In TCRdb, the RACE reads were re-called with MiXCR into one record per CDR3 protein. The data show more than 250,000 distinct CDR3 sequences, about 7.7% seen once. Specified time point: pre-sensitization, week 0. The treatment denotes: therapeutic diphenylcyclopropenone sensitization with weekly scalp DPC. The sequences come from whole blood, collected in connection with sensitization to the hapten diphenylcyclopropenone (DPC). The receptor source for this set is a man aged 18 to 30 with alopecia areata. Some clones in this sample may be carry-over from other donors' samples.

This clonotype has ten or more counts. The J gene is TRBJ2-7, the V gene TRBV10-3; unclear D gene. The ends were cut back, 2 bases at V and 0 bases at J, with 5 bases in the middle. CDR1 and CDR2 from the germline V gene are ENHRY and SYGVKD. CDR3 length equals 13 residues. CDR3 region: CAISEVSSYEQYF. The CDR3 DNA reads TGTGCCATCAGTGAGGTTAGCTCCTACGAGCAGTACTTC.

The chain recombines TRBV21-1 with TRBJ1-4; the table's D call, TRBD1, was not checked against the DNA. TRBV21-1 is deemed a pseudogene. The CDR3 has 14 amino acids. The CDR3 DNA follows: TGTGCCAGCAGCCCCCGGGACAGGGATGAAAAACTGTTTTTT. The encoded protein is CASSPRDRDEKLFF.

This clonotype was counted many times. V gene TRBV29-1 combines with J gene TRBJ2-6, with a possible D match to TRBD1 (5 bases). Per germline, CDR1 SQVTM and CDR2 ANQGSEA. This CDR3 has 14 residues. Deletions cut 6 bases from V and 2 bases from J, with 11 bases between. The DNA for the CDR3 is TGCAGCGTCCTACCACAGGCTGGGGCCAACGTCCTGACTTTC. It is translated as CSVLPQAGANVLTF.

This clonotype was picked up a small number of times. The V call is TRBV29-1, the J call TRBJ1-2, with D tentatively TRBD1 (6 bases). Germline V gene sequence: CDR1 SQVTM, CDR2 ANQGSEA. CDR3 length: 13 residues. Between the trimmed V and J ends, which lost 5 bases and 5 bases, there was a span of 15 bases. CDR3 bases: TGCAGCGTTTCGACGGACAGTTTTTATGGCTACACCTTC. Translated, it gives CSVSTDSFYGYTF.

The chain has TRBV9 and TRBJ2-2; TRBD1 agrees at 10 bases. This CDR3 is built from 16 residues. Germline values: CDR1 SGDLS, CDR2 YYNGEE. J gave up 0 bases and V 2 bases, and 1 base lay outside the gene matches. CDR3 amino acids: CASSVTGGANTGELFF. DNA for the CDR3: TGTGCCAGCAGCGTGACAGGGGGCGCGAACACCGGGGAGCTGTTTTTT.

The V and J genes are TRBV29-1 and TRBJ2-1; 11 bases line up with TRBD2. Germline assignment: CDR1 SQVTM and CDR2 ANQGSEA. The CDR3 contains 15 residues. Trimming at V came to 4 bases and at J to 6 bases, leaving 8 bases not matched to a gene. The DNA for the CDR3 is TGCAGCGTTGCTAGCGGGGGGTATAATGGCAATGAGCAGTTCTTC. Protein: CSVASGGYNGNEQFF.

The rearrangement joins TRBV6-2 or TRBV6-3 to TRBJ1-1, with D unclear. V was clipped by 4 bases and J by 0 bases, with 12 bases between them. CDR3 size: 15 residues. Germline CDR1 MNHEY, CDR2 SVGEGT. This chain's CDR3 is CASSSRLNMNTEAFF. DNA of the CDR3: TGTGCCAGCAGTTCCCGACTGAATATGAACACTGAAGCTTTCTTT.

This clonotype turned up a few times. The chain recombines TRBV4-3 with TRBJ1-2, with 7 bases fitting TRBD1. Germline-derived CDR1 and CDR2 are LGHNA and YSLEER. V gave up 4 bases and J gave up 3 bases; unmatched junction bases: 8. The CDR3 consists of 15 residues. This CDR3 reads CASSRDRVWDYGYTF. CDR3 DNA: TGCGCCAGCAGCCGTGACAGGGTTTGGGACTATGGCTACACCTTC.

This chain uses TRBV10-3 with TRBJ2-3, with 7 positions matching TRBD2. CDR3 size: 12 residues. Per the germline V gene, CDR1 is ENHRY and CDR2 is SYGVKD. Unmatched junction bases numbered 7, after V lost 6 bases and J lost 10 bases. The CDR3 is CAISPGLEAQYF. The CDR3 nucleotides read TGTGCCATCAGCCCCGGACTAGAGGCGCAGTATTTT.

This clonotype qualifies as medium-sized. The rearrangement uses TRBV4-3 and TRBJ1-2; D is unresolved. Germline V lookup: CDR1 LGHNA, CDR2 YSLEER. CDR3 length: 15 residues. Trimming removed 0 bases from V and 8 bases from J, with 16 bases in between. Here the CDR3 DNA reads TGCGCCAGCAGCCAAGACCGCGGTCCTCTTTCCGGCTACACCTTC. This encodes CASSQDRGPLSGYTF.

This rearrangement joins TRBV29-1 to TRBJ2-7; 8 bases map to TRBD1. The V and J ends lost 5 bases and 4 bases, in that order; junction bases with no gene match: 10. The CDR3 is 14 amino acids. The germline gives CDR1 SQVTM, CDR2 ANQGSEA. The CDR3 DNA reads TGCAGCGTTTCTCGGACAGGGCCCAATTACGAGCAGTACTTC. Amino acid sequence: CSVSRTGPNYEQYF.

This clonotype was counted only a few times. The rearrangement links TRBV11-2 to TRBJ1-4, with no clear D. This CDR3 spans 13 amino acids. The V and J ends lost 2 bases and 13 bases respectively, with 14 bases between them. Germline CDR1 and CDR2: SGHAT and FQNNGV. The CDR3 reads CASSLMASPLLFF. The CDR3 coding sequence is TGTGCCAGCAGCTTAATGGCATCTCCGTTACTGTTTTTT. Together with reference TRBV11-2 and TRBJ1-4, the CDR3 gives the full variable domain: EAGVAQSPRYKIIEKRQSVAFWCNPISGHATLYWYQQILGQGPKLLIQFQNNGVVDDSQLPKDRFSAERLKGVDSTLKIQPAKLEDSAVYLCASSLMASPLLFFGSGTQLSVL.

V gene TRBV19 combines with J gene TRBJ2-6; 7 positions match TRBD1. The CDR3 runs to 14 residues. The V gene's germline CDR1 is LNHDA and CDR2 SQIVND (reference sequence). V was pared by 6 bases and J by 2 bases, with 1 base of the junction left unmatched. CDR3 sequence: CASSDRAGANVLTF. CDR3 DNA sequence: TGTGCCAGTAGCGACAGGGCTGGGGCCAACGTCCTGACTTTC.

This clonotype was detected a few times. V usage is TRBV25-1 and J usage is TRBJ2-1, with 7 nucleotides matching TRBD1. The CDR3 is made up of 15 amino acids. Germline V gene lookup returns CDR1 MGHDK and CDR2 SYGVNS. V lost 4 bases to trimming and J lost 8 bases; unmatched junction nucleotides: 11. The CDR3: CASSGPGTVFDEQFF. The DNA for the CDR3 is TGTGCCAGCAGTGGCCCCGGGACAGTTTTTGATGAGCAGTTCTTC.

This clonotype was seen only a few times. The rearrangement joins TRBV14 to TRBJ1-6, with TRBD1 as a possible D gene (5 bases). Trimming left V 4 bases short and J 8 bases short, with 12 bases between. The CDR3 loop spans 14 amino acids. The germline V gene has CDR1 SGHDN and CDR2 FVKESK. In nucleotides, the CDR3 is TGTGCCAGCAGCCCTGGGACGGCCGATTCACCCCTCCACTTT. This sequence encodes CASSPGTADSPLHF. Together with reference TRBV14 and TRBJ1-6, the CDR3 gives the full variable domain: EAGVTQFPSHSVIEKGQTVTLRCDPISGHDNLYWYRRVMGKEIKFLLHFVKESKQDESGMPNNRFLAERTGGTYSTLKVQPAELEDSGVYFCASSPGTADSPLHFGNGTRLTVT.

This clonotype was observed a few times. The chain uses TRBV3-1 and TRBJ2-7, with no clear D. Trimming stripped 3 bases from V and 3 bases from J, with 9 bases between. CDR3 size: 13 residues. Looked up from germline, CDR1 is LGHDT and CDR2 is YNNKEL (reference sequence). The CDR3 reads CASSQGGFYEQYF. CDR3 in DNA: TGTGCCAGCAGCCAGGGCGGATTCTACGAGCAGTACTTC.

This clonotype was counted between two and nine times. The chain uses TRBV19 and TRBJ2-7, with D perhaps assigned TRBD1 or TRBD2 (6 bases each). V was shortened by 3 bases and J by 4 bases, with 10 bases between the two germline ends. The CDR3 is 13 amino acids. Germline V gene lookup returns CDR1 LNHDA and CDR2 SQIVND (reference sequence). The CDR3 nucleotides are TGTGCCAGTAGTATGGGGGCGGGGTACGAGCAGTACGTC. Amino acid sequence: CASSMGAGYEQYV.

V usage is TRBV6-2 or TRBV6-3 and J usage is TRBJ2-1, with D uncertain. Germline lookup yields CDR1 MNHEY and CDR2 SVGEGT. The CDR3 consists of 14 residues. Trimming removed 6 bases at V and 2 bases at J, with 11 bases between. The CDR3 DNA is TGTGCCAGCAGATGGAACAAAGCCTACAATGAGCAGTTCTTC. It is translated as CASRWNKAYNEQFF.

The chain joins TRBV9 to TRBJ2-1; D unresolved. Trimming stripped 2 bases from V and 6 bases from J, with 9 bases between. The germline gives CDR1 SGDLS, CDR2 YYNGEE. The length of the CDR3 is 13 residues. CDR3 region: CASSVGTPNEQFF. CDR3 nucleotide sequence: TGTGCCAGCAGCGTGGGAACTCCCAATGAGCAGTTCTTC.

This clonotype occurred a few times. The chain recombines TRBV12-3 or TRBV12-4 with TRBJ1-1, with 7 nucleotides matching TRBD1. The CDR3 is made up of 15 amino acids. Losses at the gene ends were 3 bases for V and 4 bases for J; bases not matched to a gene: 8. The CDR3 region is CASSFGGDRATEAFF. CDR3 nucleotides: TGTGCCAGCAGTTTTGGAGGTGACAGGGCCACTGAAGCTTTCTTT.